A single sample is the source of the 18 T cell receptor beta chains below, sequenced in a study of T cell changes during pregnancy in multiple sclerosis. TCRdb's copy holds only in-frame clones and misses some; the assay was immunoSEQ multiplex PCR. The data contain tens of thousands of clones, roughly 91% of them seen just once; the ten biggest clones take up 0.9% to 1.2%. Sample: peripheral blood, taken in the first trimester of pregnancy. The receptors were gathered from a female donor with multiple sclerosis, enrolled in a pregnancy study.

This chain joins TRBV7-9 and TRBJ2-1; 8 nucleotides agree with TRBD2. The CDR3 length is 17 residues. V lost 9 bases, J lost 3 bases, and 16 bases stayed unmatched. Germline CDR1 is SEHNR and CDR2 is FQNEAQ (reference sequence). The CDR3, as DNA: TGTGCCAGATCCCGGAGCGGGAGCCCGCAGTTCTACAATGAGCAGTTCTTC. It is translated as CARSRSGSPQFYNEQFF.

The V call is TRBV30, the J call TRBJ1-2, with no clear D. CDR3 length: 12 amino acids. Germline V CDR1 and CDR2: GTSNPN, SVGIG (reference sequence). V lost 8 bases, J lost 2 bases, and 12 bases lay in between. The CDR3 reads CAHRGGNYGYTF. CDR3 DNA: TGTGCCCACCGGGGAGGGAACTATGGCTACACCTTC.

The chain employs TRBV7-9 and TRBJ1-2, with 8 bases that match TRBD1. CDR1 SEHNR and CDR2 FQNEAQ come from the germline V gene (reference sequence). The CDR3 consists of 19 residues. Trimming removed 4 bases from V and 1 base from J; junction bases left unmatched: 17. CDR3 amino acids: CASSSTGGGVGTYNYGYTF. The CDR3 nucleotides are TGTGCCAGCAGCTCCACAGGGGGGGGCGTGGGGACATATAACTATGGCTACACCTTC. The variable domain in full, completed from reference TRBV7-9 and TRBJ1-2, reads DTGVSQNPRHKITKRGQNVTFRCDPISEHNRLYWYRQTLGQGPEFLTYFQNEAQLEKSRLLSDRFSAERPKGSFSTLEIQRTEQGDSAMYLCASSSTGGGVGTYNYGYTFGSGTRLTVV.

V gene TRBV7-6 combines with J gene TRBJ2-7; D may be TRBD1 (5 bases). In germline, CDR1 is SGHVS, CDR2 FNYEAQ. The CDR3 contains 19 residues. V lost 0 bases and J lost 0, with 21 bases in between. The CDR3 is CASSLALSAPRELSYEQYF. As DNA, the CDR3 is TGTGCCAGCAGCTTAGCGCTTTCCGCTCCCAGGGAACTCTCCTACGAGCAGTACTTC.

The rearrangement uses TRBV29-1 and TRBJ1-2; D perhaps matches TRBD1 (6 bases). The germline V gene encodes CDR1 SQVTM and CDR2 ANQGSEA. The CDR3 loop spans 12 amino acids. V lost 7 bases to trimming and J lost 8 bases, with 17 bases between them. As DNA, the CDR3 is TGCAGCGCTCTCGGGGGGCGCGGGGGCTACACCTTC. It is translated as CSALGGRGGYTF. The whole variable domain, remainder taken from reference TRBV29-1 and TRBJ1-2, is SAVISQKPSRDICQRGTSLTIQCQVDSQVTMMFWYRQQPGQSLTLIATANQGSEATYESGFVIDKFPISRPNLTFSTLTVSNMSPEDSSIYLCSALGGRGGYTFGSGTRLTVV.

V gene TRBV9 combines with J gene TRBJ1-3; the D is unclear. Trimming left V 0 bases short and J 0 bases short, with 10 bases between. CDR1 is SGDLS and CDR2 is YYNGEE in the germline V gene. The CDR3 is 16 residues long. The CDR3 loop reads CASSVGAGNSGNTIYF. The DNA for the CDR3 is TGTGCCAGCAGCGTAGGCGCGGGGAACTCTGGAAACACCATATATTTT. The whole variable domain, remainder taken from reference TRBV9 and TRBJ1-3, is DSGVTQTPKHLITATGQRVTLRCSPRSGDLSVYWYQQSLDQGLQFLIQYYNGEERAKGNILERFSAQQFPDLHSELNLSSLELGDSALYFCASSVGAGNSGNTIYFGEGSWLTVV.

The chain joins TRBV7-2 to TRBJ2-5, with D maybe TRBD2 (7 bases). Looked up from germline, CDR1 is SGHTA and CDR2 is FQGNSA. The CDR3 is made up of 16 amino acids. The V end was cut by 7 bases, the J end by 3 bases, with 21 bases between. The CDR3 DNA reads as TGTGCCAGCACCGAAATGGGGGGGGCGGGCGAAGAGACCCAGTACTTC. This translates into CASTEMGGAGEETQYF.

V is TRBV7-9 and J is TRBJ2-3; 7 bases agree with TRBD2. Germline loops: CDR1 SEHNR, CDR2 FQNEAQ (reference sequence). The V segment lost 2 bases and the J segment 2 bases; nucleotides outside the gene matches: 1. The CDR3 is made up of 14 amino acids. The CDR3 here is CASSLTSATDTQYF. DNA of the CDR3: TGTGCCAGCAGCTTAACTAGCGCCACAGATACGCAGTATTTT.

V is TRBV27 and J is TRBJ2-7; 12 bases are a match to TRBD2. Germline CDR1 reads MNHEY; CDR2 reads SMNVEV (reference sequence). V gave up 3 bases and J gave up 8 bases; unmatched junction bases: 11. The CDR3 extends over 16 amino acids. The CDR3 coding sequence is TGTGCCAGCAGTTTCGGAGGGACTAGCGGGTATTGGAAGCAGTACTTC. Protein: CASSFGGTSGYWKQYF.

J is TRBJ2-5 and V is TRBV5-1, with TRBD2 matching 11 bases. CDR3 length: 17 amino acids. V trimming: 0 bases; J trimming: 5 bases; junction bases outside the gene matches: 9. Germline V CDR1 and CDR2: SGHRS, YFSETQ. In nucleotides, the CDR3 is TGCGCCAGCAGCTTGGGGTCGGGACTAGCGGCCCCCGAGACCCAGTACTTC. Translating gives CASSLGSGLAAPETQYF. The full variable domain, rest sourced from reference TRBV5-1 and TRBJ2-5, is KAGVTQTPRYLIKTRGQQVTLSCSPISGHRSVSWYQQTPGQGLQFLFEYFSETQRNKGNFPGRFSGRQFSNSRSEMNVSTLELGDSALYLCASSLGSGLAAPETQYFGPGTRLLVL.

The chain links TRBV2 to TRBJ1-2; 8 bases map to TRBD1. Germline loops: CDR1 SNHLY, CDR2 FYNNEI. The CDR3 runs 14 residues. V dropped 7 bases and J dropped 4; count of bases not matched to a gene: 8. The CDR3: CASMPGGLGYGYTF. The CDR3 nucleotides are TGTGCCAGCATGCCAGGGGGCCTGGGCTATGGCTACACCTTC. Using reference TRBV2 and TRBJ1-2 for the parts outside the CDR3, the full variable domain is EPEVTQTPSHQVTQMGQEVILRCVPISNHLYFYWYRQILGQKVEFLVSFYNNEISEKSEIFDDQFSVERPDGSNFTLKIRSTKLEDSAMYFCASMPGGLGYGYTFGSGTRLTVV.

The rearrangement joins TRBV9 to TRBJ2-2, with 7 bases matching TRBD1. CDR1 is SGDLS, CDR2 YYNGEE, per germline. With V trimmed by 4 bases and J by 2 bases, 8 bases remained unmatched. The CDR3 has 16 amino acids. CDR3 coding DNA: TGTGCCAGCAGCCTAACAGGGGCCCCAAACACCGGGGAGCTGTTTTTT. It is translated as CASSLTGAPNTGELFF. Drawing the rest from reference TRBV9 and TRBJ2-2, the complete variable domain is DSGVTQTPKHLITATGQRVTLRCSPRSGDLSVYWYQQSLDQGLQFLIQYYNGEERAKGNILERFSAQQFPDLHSELNLSSLELGDSALYFCASSLTGAPNTGELFFGEGSRLTVL.

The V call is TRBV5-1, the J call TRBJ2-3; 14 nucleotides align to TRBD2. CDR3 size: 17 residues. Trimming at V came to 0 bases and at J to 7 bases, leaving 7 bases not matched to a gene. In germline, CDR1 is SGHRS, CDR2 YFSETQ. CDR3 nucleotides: TGCGCCAGCAGCTTGGAGTCGACTAGCGGGGGGGAAAATACGCAGTATTTT. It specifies CASSLESTSGGENTQYF.

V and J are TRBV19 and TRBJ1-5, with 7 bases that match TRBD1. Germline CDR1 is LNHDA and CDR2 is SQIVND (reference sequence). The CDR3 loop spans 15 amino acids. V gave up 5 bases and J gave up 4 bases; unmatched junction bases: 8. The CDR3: CASSSRDRINQPQHF. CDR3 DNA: TGTGCCAGTAGTTCCCGGGACAGAATAAATCAGCCCCAGCATTTT.

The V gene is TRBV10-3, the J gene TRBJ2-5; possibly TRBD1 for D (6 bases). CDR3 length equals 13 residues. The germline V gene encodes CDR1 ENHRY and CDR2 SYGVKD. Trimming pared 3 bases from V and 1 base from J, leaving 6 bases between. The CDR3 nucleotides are TGTGCCATCAGTGACAGGGGCCAAGAGACCCAGTACTTC. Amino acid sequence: CAISDRGQETQYF.

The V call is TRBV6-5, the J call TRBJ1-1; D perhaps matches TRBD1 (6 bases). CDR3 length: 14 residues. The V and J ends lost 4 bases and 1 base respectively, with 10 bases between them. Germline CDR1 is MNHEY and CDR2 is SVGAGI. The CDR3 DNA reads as TGTGCCAGCAGTTTAGGACAGAGGAACACTGAAGCTTTCTTT. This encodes CASSLGQRNTEAFF.

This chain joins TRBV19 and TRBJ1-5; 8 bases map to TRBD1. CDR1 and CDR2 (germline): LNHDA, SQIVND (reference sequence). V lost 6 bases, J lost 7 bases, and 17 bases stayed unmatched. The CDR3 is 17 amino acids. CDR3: CASRPDGRGRSVQPQHF. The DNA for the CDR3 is TGTGCCAGTAGACCCGACGGCAGGGGGCGTTCGGTACAGCCCCAGCATTTT.

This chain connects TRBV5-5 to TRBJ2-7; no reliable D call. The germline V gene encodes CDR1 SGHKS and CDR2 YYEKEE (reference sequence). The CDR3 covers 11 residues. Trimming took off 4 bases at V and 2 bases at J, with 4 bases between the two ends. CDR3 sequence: CASSVTYEQYF. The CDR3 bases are TGTGCCAGCAGCGTTACCTACGAGCAGTACTTC. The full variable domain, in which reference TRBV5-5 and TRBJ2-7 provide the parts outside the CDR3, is DAGVTQSPTHLIKTRGQQVTLRCSPISGHKSVSWYQQVLGQGPQFIFQYYEKEERGRGNFPDRFSARQFPNYSSELNVNALLLGDSALYLCASSVTYEQYFGPGTRLTVT.